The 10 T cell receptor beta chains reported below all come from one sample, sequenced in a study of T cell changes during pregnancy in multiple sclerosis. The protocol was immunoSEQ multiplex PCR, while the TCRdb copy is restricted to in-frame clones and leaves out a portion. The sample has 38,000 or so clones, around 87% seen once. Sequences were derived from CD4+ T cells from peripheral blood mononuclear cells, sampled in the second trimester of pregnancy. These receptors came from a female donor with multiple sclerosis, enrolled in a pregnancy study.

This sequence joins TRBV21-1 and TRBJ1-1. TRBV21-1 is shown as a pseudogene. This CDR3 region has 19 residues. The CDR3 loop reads CASSKAKFREKDGHTEAFF. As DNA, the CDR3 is TGTGCCAGCAGCAAAGCTAAGTTCCGGGAGAAGGATGGTCACACTGAAGCTTTCTTT.

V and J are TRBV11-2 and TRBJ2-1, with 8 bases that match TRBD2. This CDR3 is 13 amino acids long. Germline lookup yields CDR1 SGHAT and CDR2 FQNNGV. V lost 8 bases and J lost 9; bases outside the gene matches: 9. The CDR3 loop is CASRPSGGLEQFF. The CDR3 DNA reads TGTGCCAGCCGACCCTCGGGGGGGCTTGAGCAGTTCTTC. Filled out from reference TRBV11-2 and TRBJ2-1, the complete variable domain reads EAGVAQSPRYKIIEKRQSVAFWCNPISGHATLYWYQQILGQGPKLLIQFQNNGVVDDSQLPKDRFSAERLKGVDSTLKIQPAKLEDSAVYLCASRPSGGLEQFFGPGTRLTVL.

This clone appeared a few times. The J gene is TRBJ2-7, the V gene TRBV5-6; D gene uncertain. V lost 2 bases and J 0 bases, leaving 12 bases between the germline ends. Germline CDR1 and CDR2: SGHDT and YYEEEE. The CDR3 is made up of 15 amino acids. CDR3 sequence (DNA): TGTGCCAGCAGCTTCCGTGCTCGACTCTCCTACGAGCAGTACTTC. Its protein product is CASSFRARLSYEQYF. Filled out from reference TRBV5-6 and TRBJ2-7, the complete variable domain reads DAGVTQSPTHLIKTRGQQVTLRCSPKSGHDTVSWYQQALGQGPQFIFQYYEEEERQRGNFPDRFSGHQFPNYSSELNVNALLLGDSALYLCASSFRARLSYEQYFGPGTRLTVT.

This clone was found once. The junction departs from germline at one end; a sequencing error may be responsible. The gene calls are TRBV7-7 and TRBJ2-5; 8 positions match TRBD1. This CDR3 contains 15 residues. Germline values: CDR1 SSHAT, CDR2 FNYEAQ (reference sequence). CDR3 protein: CASSSPGTGQETQYF. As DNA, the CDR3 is TGTGCTAGCAGCTCTCCCGGGACAGGCCAAGAGACCCAGTACTTC.

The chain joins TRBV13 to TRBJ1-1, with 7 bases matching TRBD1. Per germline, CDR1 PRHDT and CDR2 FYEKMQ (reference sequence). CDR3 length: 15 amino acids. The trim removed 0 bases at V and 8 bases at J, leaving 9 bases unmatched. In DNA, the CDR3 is TGTGCCAGCAGCTTAGGTCCACCTCAGGGGGTCGAAGCTTTCTTT. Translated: CASSLGPPQGVEAFF.

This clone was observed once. The CDR3 protein is CASSGLAGGGSSTDTQYF. CDR3 DNA: TGTGCCAGCAGTGGACTAGCGGGAGGGGGATCTAGCACAGATACGCAGTATTTT. The chain links TRBV2 to TRBJ2-3; 14 nucleotides agree with TRBD2. Germline CDR1 and CDR2: SNHLY and FYNNEI. J lost 0 bases, V lost 4 bases, and 6 bases had no gene match. This CDR3 region has 18 residues. The whole variable domain, remainder taken from reference TRBV2 and TRBJ2-3, is EPEVTQTPSHQVTQMGQEVILRCVPISNHLYFYWYRQILGQKVEFLVSFYNNEISEKSEIFDDQFSVERPDGSNFTLKIRSTKLEDSAMYFCASSGLAGGGSSTDTQYFGPGTRLTVL.

The CDR3 sequence: CASSFNADTQYF. CDR3 sequence (DNA): TGCGCCAGCAGCTTTAATGCAGATACGCAGTATTTT. The chain employs TRBV5-1 and TRBJ2-3; no reliable D call. This CDR3 region has 12 residues. V lost 2 bases, J lost 4 bases, and 5 bases lay in between. Germline V CDR1 and CDR2: SGHRS, YFSETQ. Variable domain in full (rest from reference TRBV5-1 and TRBJ2-3): KAGVTQTPRYLIKTRGQQVTLSCSPISGHRSVSWYQQTPGQGLQFLFEYFSETQRNKGNFPGRFSGRQFSNSRSEMNVSTLELGDSALYLCASSFNADTQYFGPGTRLTVL.

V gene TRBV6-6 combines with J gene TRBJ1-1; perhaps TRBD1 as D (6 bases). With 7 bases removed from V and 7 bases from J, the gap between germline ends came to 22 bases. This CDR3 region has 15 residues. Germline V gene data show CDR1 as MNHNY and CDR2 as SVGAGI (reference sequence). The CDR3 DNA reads TGTGCCAGCATGTGGGAGTACAGGGAAAGAAATGAAGCTTTCTTT. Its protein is CASMWEYRERNEAFF.

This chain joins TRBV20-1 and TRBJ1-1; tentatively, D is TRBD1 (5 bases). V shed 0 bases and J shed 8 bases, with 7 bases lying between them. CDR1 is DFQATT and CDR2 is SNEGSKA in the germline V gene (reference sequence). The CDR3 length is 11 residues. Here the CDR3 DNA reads TGCAGTGCTAGAGATGCAGGGGAAGCTTTCTTT. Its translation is CSARDAGEAFF.

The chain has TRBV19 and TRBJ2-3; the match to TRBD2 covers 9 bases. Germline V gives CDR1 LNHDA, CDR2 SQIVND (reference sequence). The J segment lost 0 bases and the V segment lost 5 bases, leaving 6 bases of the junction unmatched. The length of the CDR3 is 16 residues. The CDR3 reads CASSFLAGASTDTQYF. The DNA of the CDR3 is TGTGCCAGTAGTTTTTTAGCGGGAGCTAGCACAGATACGCAGTATTTT.